This paragraph covers one T cell receptor beta chain sequence. The protocol was immunoSEQ multiplex PCR, while the TCRdb copy is restricted to in-frame clones and leaves out a portion. The table includes 20,000 to 25,000 clones, more than 85% detected once. The data originate from a study of OX40 agonist ivuxolimab in advanced cancers. The sequencing used CD4+ or CD8+ T cells sorted from blood, collected in a trial of the OX40 agonist ivuxolimab. The clonotype was recovered from an adult with an advanced solid tumor such as melanoma, head and neck, liver or kidney cancer.

CDR3 amino acids: CASTLQPVGGGYTF. The CDR3 nucleotides read TGTGCCAGCACCTTACAGCCAGTTGGGGGCGGCTACACCTTC. The chain links TRBV6-5 to TRBJ1-2; possible D gene TRBD1, 6 bases. The length of the CDR3 is 14 residues. The V and J ends lost 7 bases and 8 bases respectively, with 20 bases between them. Germline-derived CDR1 and CDR2 are MNHEY and SVGAGI.